Listed below are T cell receptor beta chains from one sample, sequenced in a study of T-cell reconstitution after alpha-beta-depleted transplantation in children. TCRdb re-called the PCR reads with MiXCR, one entry per CDR3 protein. The profile covers fewer than 350,000 distinct CDR3 sequences, with nearly 8% appearing a single time and 9.1% taken by the ten largest. Sequences were derived from peripheral blood, sampled 360 days after TCRalphabeta/CD19-depleted stem cell transplant. The receptors stem from a female patient aged 2 to 10 who had a stem cell transplant for Fanconi anemia, so the T cells may come from the graft donor. CDR3s include the opening cysteine and the closing phenylalanine or tryptophan. D genes are given only for firm matches. Clone size, where shown, is once, few, many, or a class for clones that have expanded.

clone size: .; V gene: TRBV7-9; D gene: TRBD2; J gene: TRBJ2-3; CDR3 protein: CASSLSAGGVTDTQYF; CDR3 DNA: TGTGCCAGCAGCTTATCGGCGGGGGGGGTCACAGATACGCAGTATTTT
clone size: many; V gene: TRBV7-2; D gene: TRBD1; J gene: TRBJ1-1; CDR3 protein: CASRLVGTGDTEAFF; CDR3 DNA: TGTGCCAGCAGATTGGTGGGGACAGGCGACACTGAAGCTTTCTTT
clone size: .; V gene: TRBV5-1; D gene: TRBD2; J gene: TRBJ2-1; CDR3 protein: CASSSRGLFGLAGVYEQFF; CDR3 DNA: TGCGCCAGCAGCTCCCGGGGGCTGTTCGGACTAGCGGGGGTGTATGAGCAGTTCTTC
clone size: .; V gene: TRBV11-1; D gene: TRBD2; J gene: TRBJ2-1; CDR3 protein: CASSLRGLGGGFQSEQFF; CDR3 DNA: TGTGCCAGCAGCTTAAGGGGTTTGGGCGGGGGGTTTCAAAGTGAGCAGTTCTTC
clone size: many; V gene: TRBV29-1; D gene: .; J gene: TRBJ1-2; CDR3 protein: CSVGPLKGGYTF; CDR3 DNA: TGCAGCGTTGGCCCCCTAAAAGGAGGCTACACCTTC
clone size: many; V gene: TRBV7-2; D gene: .; J gene: TRBJ2-1; CDR3 protein: CASSPFGMDSIF; CDR3 DNA: TGTGCCAGCAGCCCCTTTGGAATGGACAGCATCTTC
clone size: many; V gene: TRBV29-1; D gene: TRBD2; J gene: TRBJ2-3; CDR3 protein: CSVVRPSGGADTQYF; CDR3 DNA: TGCAGCGTTGTGAGGCCTAGCGGGGGGGCAGATACGCAGTATTTT
clone size: .; V gene: TRBV29-1; D gene: .; J gene: TRBJ1-2; CDR3 protein: CSVGDSYYGYTF; CDR3 DNA: TGCAGCGTCGGCGACAGCTACTATGGCTACACCTTC
clone size: many; V gene: TRBV28; D gene: .; J gene: TRBJ1-1; CDR3 protein: CASRIGTQNTEAFF; CDR3 DNA: TGTGCCAGCAGAATCGGGACTCAGAACACTGAAGCTTTCTTT
clone size: many; V gene: TRBV5-1; D gene: TRBD2; J gene: TRBJ2-1; CDR3 protein: CASSSGGPYNEQFF; CDR3 DNA: TGTGCCAGCAGCTCGGGGGGGCCCTACAATGAGCAGTTCTTC
clone size: .; V gene: TRBV28; D gene: .; J gene: TRBJ2-1; CDR3 protein: CASTEGGRPSYNEQFF; CDR3 DNA: TGTGCCAGCACCGAAGGAGGGCGGCCCTCCTACAATGAGCAGTTCTTC
clone size: few; V gene: TRBV7-6; D gene: TRBD2; J gene: TRBJ2-1; CDR3 protein: CASSLSSGENNEQFF; CDR3 DNA: TGTGCCAGCAGCTTATCTAGCGGGGAGAACAATGAGCAGTTCTTC
clone size: few; V gene: TRBV11-2; D gene: .; J gene: TRBJ1-2; CDR3 protein: CASSLLGDYYGYTF; CDR3 DNA: TGTGCCAGCAGCTTACTCGGGGACTACTATGGCTACACCTTC
clone size: .; V gene: TRBV25-1; D gene: .; J gene: TRBJ1-2; CDR3 protein: CASSESADTYGYTF; CDR3 DNA: TGTGCCAGCAGTGAATCTGCGGATACCTATGGCTACACCTTC
clone size: many; V gene: TRBV5-1; D gene: TRBD1; J gene: TRBJ1-1; CDR3 protein: CASGTGAMNTEAFF; CDR3 DNA: TGCGCCAGTGGGACAGGGGCGATGAACACTGAAGCTTTCTTT
clone size: many; V gene: TRBV12-1; D gene: .; J gene: TRBJ2-7; CDR3 protein: CASSSRDRVYEQYF; CDR3 DNA: TGTGCCAGCAGCTCCCGGGACAGGGTTTACGAGCAGTACTTC
clone size: many; V gene: TRBV5-1; D gene: .; J gene: TRBJ1-4; CDR3 protein: CASSRLGQSNEKLFF; CDR3 DNA: TGCGCCAGCAGCCGCCTAGGACAGTCCAATGAAAAACTGTTTTTT
clone size: many; V gene: TRBV5-1; D gene: TRBD1; J gene: TRBJ2-5; CDR3 protein: CASSRDGQGAAETQYF; CDR3 DNA: TGCGCCAGCAGCAGAGACGGACAGGGTGCCGCCGAGACCCAGTACTTC
clone size: many; V gene: TRBV3-1; D gene: .; J gene: TRBJ2-6; CDR3 protein: CASSQLPSGANVLTF; CDR3 DNA: TGTGCCAGCAGCCAACTCCCATCTGGGGCCAACGTCCTGACTTTC
clone size: many; V gene: TRBV5-1; D gene: .; J gene: TRBJ1-1; CDR3 protein: CASSLFPGNTEAFF; CDR3 DNA: TGCGCCAGCAGCTTGTTTCCAGGGAACACTGAAGCTTTCTTT
clone size: many; V gene: TRBV7-7; D gene: .; J gene: TRBJ2-5; CDR3 protein: CASSTQVGRMETQYF; CDR3 DNA: TGTGCCAGCAGCACCCAAGTCGGCAGGATGGAGACCCAGTACTTC
clone size: few; V gene: TRBV20-1; D gene: .; J gene: TRBJ1-2; CDR3 protein: CSAGREYYGYTF; CDR3 DNA: TGCAGTGCTGGGAGGGAATACTATGGCTACACCTTC
clone size: many; V gene: TRBV5-1; D gene: .; J gene: TRBJ2-5; CDR3 protein: CASSLSDEKETQYF; CDR3 DNA: TGCGCCAGCAGCTTGTCCGACGAAAAAGAGACCCAGTACTTC
clone size: many; V gene: TRBV20-1; D gene: TRBD2; J gene: TRBJ2-3; CDR3 protein: CSPQRAGDTDTQYF; CDR3 DNA: TGCAGTCCCCAAAGAGCGGGAGACACAGATACGCAGTATTTT
clone size: few; V gene: TRBV7-2; D gene: .; J gene: TRBJ2-1; CDR3 protein: CASSFARAYEQFF; CDR3 DNA: TGTGCCAGCAGCTTCGCACGAGCTTATGAGCAGTTCTTC
clone size: .; V gene: TRBV13; D gene: .; J gene: TRBJ1-2; CDR3 protein: CASSFEGGLRINYGYTF; CDR3 DNA: TGTGCCAGCAGCTTCGAGGGAGGCCTGAGGATTAACTATGGCTACACCTTC
clone size: few; V gene: TRBV4-2; D gene: TRBD1; J gene: TRBJ2-2; CDR3 protein: CASSQVVRGRDTGELFF; CDR3 DNA: TGTGCCAGCAGCCAAGTCGTCAGGGGGCGGGACACCGGGGAGCTGTTTTTT
clone size: many; V gene: TRBV10-3; D gene: TRBD1; J gene: TRBJ2-7; CDR3 protein: CAIGTGGYEQYF; CDR3 DNA: TGTGCCATAGGGACAGGGGGCTACGAGCAGTACTTC
clone size: many; V gene: TRBV4-3; D gene: TRBD2; J gene: TRBJ2-1; CDR3 protein: CASSQDRGGEQFF; CDR3 DNA: TGCGCCAGCAGCCAAGATCGGGGGGGTGAGCAGTTCTTC
clone size: many; V gene: TRBV5-1; D gene: TRBD1; J gene: TRBJ2-7; CDR3 protein: CASSYGQGEGEQYF; CDR3 DNA: TGCGCCAGCAGCTACGGACAGGGAGAGGGCGAGCAGTACTTC
clone size: few; V gene: TRBV6-2/TRBV6-3; D gene: TRBD1; J gene: TRBJ1-2; CDR3 protein: CASYQSGQGAFGYTF; CDR3 DNA: TGTGCCAGTTACCAGAGCGGACAGGGGGCGTTTGGCTACACCTTC